This T cell receptor beta chain was retrieved from a study of T cells in Graves' hyperthyroidism and ophthalmopathy. At the level of the study: Peripheral blood specimens were obtained at initial diagnosis, prior to any treatment. General study findings and limits: Most clonotypes expanded in the thyroid (above 0.001) were also present in blood.

This clonotype was detected ten times or more. What it binds is unknown. The source material, RNA transcripts, was used to amplify TCR beta CDR3 regions. Carried out on the TCR CDR3, a first-round RT-PCR used the HTBI primer set. TCRdb reprocessed the multiplex PCR reads via MiXCR and lists one record per CDR3 protein. The sample gives under 350,000 distinct CDR3 sequences, 20% to 25% of which show up once; 50% is in the top ten. V was trimmed by 0 bases and J by 2 bases, leaving 5 bases between them. The V gene's germline CDR1 is LNHNV and CDR2 YYDKDF (reference sequence). The CDR3 length is 13 residues. For the diagnoses, clinical symptoms, serum thyroxine and TRAb, thyroid ultrasound and orbital computed tomography were used.

This clonotype was obtained from a woman between 50 and 59 years old with Graves' hyperthyroidism. Sequenced input: blood. The chain is built from TRBV15 and TRBJ2-7; D is unclear. CDR3 protein: CATSRDGTYEQYF. CDR3 DNA sequence: TGTGCCACCAGCAGAGATGGGACCTACGAGCAGTACTTC.